The sequence of this T cell receptor beta chain was determined in a study of blood T cell repertoires in COVID-19. The CDR3 consists of 13 residues. V was clipped by 4 bases and J by 9 bases, with 13 bases between them. Germline V CDR1 and CDR2: LGHDT, YNNKEL (reference sequence). TCRdb keeps only in-frame clones here, not all; method: immunoSEQ multiplex PCR. The repertoire holds around 20,000 clones, with roughly 75% as singletons. The chain is built from TRBV3-1 (or the pseudogene TRBV3-2) and TRBJ2-1; D remains ambiguous. This TCR came from a human donor in a cohort sampled during active or convalescent COVID-19. Sequenced sample: peripheral blood. The CDR3, as DNA: TGTGCCAGCAGCCCACTTAGTTCCGGTGAGCAGTTCTTC. Its translation is CASSPLSSGEQFF.